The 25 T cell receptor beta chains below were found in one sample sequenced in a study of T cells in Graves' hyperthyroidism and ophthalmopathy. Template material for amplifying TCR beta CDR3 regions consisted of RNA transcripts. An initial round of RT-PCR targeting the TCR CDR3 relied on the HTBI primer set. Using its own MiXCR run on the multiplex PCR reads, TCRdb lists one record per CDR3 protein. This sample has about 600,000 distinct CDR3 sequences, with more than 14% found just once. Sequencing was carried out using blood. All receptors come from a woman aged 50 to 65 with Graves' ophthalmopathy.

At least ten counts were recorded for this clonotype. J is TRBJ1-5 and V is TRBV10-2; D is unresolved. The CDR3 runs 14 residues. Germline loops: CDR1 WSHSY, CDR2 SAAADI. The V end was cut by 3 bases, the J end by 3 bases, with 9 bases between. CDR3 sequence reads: CASSDSQFNQPQHF. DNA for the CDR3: TGCGCCAGCAGTGATAGTCAGTTCAATCAGCCCCAGCATTTT.

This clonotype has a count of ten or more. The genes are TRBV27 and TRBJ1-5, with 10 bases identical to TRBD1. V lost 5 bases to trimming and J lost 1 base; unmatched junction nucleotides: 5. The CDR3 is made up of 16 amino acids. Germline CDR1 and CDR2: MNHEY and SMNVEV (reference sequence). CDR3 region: CASSKRDRGSNQPQHF. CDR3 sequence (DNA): TGTGCCAGCAGTAAACGGGACAGGGGAAGCAATCAGCCCCAGCATTTT.

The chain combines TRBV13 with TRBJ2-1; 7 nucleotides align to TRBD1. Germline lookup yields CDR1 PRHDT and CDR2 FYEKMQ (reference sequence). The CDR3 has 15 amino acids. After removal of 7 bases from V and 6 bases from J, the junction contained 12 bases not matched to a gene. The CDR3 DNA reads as TGTGCCAGCATCAGGACAGGCGAGTTTTGCAATGAGCAGTTCTTC. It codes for CASIRTGEFCNEQFF.

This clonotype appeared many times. DNA for the CDR3: TGTGCCAGCAGCTCCGTGGGGACAGGGTCATTCTATGGCTACACCTTC. It is translated as CASSSVGTGSFYGYTF. V and J are TRBV11-3 and TRBJ1-2, with 9 bases matching TRBD1. Germline V gene lookup returns CDR1 SGHNT and CDR2 YENEEA. Trimming took 4 bases from V and 4 from J; bases not matched to a gene: 10. This CDR3 region has 16 residues.

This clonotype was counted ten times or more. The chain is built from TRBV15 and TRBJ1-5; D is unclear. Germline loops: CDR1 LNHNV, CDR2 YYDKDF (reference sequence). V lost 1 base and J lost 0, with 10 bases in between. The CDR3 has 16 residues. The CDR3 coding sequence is TGTGCCACCAGCAGAGGCCCTACGAATAGCAATCAGCCCCAGCATTTT. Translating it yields CATSRGPTNSNQPQHF.

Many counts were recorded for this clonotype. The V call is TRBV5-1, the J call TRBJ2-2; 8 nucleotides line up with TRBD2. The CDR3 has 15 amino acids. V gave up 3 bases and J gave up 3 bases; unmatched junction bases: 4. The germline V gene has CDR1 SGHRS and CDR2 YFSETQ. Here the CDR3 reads CASSSATSDTGELFF. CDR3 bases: TGCGCCAGCAGCTCGGCGACTAGCGACACCGGGGAGCTGTTTTTT.

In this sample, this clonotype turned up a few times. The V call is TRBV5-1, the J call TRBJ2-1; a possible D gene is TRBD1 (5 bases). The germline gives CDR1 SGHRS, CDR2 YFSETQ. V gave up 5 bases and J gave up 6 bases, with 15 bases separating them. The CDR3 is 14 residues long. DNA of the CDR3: TGCGCCAGCAGAATGGACATTATAGCCAATGAGCAGTTCTTC. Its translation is CASRMDIIANEQFF.

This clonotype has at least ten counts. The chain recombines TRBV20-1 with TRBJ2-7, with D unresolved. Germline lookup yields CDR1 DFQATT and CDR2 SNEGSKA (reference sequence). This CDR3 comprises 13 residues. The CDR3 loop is CIGASWDRREQYF. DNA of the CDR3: TGCATCGGAGCCTCTTGGGATCGACGGGAGCAGTACTTC.

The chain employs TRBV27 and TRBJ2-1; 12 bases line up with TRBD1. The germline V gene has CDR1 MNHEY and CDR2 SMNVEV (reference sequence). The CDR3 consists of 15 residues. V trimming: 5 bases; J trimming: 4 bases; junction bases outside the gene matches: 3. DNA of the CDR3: TGTGCCAGCAGTCGGGACAGGGGGCGGTACAATGAGCAGTTCTTC. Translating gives CASSRDRGRYNEQFF.

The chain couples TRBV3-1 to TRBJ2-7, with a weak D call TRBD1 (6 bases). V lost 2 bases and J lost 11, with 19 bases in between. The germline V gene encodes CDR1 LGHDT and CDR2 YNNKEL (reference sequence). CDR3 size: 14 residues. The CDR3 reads CASSQFGGQGREYF. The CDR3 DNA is TGTGCCAGCAGCCAATTTGGGGGCCAGGGGCGAGAGTACTTC.

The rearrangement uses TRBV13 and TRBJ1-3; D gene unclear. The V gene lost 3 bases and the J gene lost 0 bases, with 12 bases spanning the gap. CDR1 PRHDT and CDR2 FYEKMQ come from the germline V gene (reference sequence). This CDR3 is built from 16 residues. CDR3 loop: CASSLEGLSSGNTIYF. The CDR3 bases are TGTGCCAGCAGCTTGGAGGGCCTTTCCTCTGGAAACACCATATATTTT.

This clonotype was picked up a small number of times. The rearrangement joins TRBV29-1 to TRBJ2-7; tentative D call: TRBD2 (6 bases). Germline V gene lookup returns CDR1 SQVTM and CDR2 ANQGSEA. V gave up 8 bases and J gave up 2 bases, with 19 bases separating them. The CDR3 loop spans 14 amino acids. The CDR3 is CSITQTSNPYEQYF. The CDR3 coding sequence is TGCAGCATCACCCAGACTAGTAACCCCTACGAGCAGTACTTC.

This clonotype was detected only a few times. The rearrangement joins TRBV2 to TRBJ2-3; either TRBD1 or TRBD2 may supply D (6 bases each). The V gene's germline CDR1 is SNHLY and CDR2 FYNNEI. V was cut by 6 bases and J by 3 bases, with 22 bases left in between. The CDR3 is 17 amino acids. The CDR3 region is CASRQYGGGSITDTQYF. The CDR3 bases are TGTGCCAGCAGACAATATGGAGGGGGGAGTATTACAGATACGCAGTATTTT.

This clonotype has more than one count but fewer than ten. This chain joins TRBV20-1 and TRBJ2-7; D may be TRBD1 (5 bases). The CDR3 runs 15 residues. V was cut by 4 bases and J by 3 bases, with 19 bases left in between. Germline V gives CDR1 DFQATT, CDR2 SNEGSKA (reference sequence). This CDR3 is CSAIQAQGNSYEQYF. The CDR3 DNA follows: TGCAGTGCTATCCAGGCGCAGGGTAATAGCTACGAGCAGTACTTC.

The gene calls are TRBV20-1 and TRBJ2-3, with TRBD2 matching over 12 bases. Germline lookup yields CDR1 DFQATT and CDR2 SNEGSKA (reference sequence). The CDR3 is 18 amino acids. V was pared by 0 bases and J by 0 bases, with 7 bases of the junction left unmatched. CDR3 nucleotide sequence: TGCAGTGCTAGAGATCCCCGACTAGCGGGAGCCAGCACAGATACGCAGTATTTT. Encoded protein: CSARDPRLAGASTDTQYF.

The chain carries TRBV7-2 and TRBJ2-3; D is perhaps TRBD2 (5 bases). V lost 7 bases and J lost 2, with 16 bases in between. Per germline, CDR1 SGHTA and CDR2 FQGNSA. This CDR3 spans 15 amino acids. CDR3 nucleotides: TGTGCCAGCAAGGGAGCTGGCGGGCACACAGATACGCAGTATTTT. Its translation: CASKGAGGHTDTQYF. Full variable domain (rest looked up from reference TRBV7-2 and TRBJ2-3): GAGVSQSPSNKVTEKGKDVELRCDPISGHTALYWYRQSLGQGLEFLIYFQGNSAPDKSGLPSDRFSAERTGGSVSTLTIQRTQQEDSAVYLCASKGAGGHTDTQYFGPGTRLTVL.

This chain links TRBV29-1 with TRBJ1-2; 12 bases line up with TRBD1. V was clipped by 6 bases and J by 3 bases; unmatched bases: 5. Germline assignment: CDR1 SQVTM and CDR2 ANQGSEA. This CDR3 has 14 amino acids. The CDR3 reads CSVTGTGGDYGYTF. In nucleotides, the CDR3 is TGCAGCGTAACCGGGACAGGGGGCGACTATGGCTACACCTTC.

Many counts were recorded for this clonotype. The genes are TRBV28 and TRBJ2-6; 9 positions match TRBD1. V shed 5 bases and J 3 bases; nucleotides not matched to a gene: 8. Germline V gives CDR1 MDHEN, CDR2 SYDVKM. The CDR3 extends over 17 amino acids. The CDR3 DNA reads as TGTGCCAGCAGTCATGAATACAGGGGGCGTGGGGCCAACGTCCTGACTTTC. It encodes CASSHEYRGRGANVLTF.

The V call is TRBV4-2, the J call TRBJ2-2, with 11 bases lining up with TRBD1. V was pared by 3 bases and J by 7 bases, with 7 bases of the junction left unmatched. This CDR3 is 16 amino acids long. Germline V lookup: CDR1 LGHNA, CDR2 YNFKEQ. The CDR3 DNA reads TGTGCCAGCAGCCAGAAGGACAGGGGGCAGGGCGGGGAGCTGTTTTTT. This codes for CASSQKDRGQGGELFF.

The CDR3 is CASSYLPHSGNTIYF. The CDR3 region has the DNA TGTGCCAGCAGTTACTTGCCTCACTCTGGAAACACCATATATTTT. The J gene is TRBJ1-3, the V gene TRBV6-5; the D is unclear. CDR1 and CDR2 (germline): MNHEY, SVGAGI. CDR3 size: 15 residues. V lost 1 base and J lost 0, with 7 bases in between.

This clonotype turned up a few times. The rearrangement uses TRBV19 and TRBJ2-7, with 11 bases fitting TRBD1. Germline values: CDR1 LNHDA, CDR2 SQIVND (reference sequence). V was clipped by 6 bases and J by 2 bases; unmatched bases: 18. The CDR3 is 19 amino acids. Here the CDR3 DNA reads TGTGCCAGTAGCCCACGATCCCGCTTTTGGGACAGGGGGACCTACGAGCAGTACTTC. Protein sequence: CASSPRSRFWDRGTYEQYF.

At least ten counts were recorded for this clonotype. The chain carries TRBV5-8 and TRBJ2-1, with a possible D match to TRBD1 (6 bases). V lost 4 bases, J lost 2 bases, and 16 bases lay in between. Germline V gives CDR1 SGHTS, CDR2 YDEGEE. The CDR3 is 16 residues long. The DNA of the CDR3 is TGTGCCAGCAGCCAGGGGACATTAATGGCCTACAATGAGCAGTTCTTC. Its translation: CASSQGTLMAYNEQFF.

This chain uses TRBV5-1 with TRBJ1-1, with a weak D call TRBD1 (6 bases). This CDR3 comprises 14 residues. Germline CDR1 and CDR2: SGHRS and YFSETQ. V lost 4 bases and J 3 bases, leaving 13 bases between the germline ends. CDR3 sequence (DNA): TGCGCCAGCAGCGATAACACAGGGTACACTGAAGCTTTCTTT. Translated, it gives CASSDNTGYTEAFF. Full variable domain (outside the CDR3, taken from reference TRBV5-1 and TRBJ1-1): KAGVTQTPRYLIKTRGQQVTLSCSPISGHRSVSWYQQTPGQGLQFLFEYFSETQRNKGNFPGRFSGRQFSNSRSEMNVSTLELGDSALYLCASSDNTGYTEAFFGQGTRLTVV.

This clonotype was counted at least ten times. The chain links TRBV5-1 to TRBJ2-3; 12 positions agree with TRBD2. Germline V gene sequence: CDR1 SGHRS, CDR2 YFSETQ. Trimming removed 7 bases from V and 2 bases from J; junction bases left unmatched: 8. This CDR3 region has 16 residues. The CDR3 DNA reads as TGCGCCAGCGGAATCGGACTAGCGGGATCCACAGATACGCAGTATTTT. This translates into CASGIGLAGSTDTQYF.

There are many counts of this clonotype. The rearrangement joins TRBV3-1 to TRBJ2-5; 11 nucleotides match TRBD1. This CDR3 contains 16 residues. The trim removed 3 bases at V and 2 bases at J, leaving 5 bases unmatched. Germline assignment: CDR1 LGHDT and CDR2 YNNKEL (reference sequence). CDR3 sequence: CASSQGQGGRQETQYF. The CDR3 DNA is TGTGCCAGCAGCCAGGGACAGGGGGGTAGGCAAGAGACCCAGTACTTC.